The T cell receptor (beta chain) under discussion was sequenced for a study of OX40 agonist ivuxolimab in advanced cancers. Sequencing used immunoSEQ multiplex PCR; TCRdb keeps in-frame clones, though not all of them. The data show roughly 10,000 clones, 75% to 85% seen once. V was pared by 3 bases and J by 3 bases, with 7 bases of the junction left unmatched. Germline values: CDR1 SGHVT, CDR2 SQSDAQ. CDR3 length: 16 amino acids. The source was CD4+ or CD8+ T cells sorted from blood, collected in a trial of the OX40 agonist ivuxolimab. This chain uses TRBV7-4 with TRBJ2-7; the match to TRBD2 covers 11 bases. The sequence came from an adult with an advanced solid tumor such as melanoma, head and neck, liver or kidney cancer. The CDR3 is CASSFLASGGLYEQYF. In nucleotides, the CDR3 is TGTGCCAGCAGCTTTTTGGCTAGCGGGGGGCTCTACGAGCAGTACTTC.